A single sample gave rise to the 30 T cell receptor beta chains below, sequenced in a study of T cells in Graves' hyperthyroidism and ophthalmopathy. TCR beta CDR3 sequences were amplified from RNA transcripts. The TCR CDR3 first-round RT-PCR relied on the HTBI primer set. TCRdb re-analysed the multiplex PCR reads in MiXCR, keeping a single row per CDR3 protein. Among about 590,000 distinct CDR3 sequences listed, approximately 14% were seen once. Sequencing was carried out using blood. These receptor sequences come from a woman in her 30s with Graves' hyperthyroidism.

This clonotype was detected many times. This chain joins TRBV6-5 and TRBJ2-1; 8 bases fit TRBD1. Germline trimming cut 2 bases from V and 10 bases from J; bases unmatched to any gene: 10. The CDR3 extends over 15 amino acids. Looked up from germline, CDR1 is MNHEY and CDR2 is SVGAGI. CDR3 DNA: TGTGCCAGCAGTTACCGGGACAGGCCGCTTAGGGAGCAGTTCTTC. Translation: CASSYRDRPLREQFF.

This chain joins TRBV5-1 and TRBJ2-7; 9 bases match TRBD2. Germline CDR1 and CDR2: SGHRS and YFSETQ. The CDR3 length is 15 residues. With V trimmed by 4 bases and J by 4 bases, 9 bases remained unmatched. The CDR3 region is CASSLIAGESYEQYF. The CDR3 region has the DNA TGCGCCAGCAGCCTTATAGCGGGAGAGAGTTACGAGCAGTACTTC.

The sample holds a few counts of this clonotype. The chain couples TRBV5-1 to TRBJ1-2; no clear D. The CDR3 spans 14 residues. Germline loops: CDR1 SGHRS, CDR2 YFSETQ. The V and J ends lost 0 bases and 7 bases respectively, with 13 bases between them. CDR3: CASSLGSSGSGYTF. CDR3 DNA: TGCGCCAGCAGCTTGGGTTCCTCCGGGAGTGGCTACACCTTC.

The chain uses TRBV5-1 and TRBJ1-1; 8 bases align to TRBD1. The germline gives CDR1 SGHRS, CDR2 YFSETQ. V was clipped by 1 base and J by 5 bases; unmatched bases: 1. CDR3 size: 13 residues. CDR3 nucleotide sequence: TGCGCCAGCAGCTTGTGGGACAGGACTGAAGCTTTCTTT. Protein sequence: CASSLWDRTEAFF.

The CDR3 is CASSEALGTGELFF. CDR3 DNA sequence: TGTGCCAGCAGTGAAGCGCTTGGAACCGGGGAGCTGTTTTTT. The chain links TRBV6-1 to TRBJ2-2; D gene unclear. The V end lost 0 bases, the J end lost 5 bases, and 7 bases lay between the germline ends. This CDR3 contains 14 residues. Per the germline V gene, CDR1 is MNHNS and CDR2 is SASEGT.

At least ten counts were recorded for this clonotype. V is TRBV2 and J is TRBJ2-5; 7 bases are shared with TRBD1. The CDR3 sequence is 14 residues long. V lost 1 base, J lost 5 bases, and 4 bases stayed unmatched. Germline CDR1 SNHLY, CDR2 FYNNEI. CDR3 DNA sequence: TGTGCCAGCAGTGAAGTACAGGGGACGGAGACCCAGTACTTC. It is translated as CASSEVQGTETQYF. The variable domain in full, with the rest retrieved from reference TRBV2 and TRBJ2-5, is EPEVTQTPSHQVTQMGQEVILRCVPISNHLYFYWYRQILGQKVEFLVSFYNNEISEKSEIFDDQFSVERPDGSNFTLKIRSTKLEDSAMYFCASSEVQGTETQYFGPGTRLLVL.

A few counts support this clonotype. This rearrangement joins TRBV6-1 to TRBJ1-1; 8 nucleotides match TRBD1. CDR1 MNHNS and CDR2 SASEGT come from the germline V gene. After removal of 5 bases from V and 4 bases from J, the junction contained 6 bases not matched to a gene. The CDR3 spans 14 residues. CDR3 DNA sequence: TGTGCCAGCAGTCCGACAGGGGATGTCACTGAAGCTTTCTTT. Its translation is CASSPTGDVTEAFF.

This clonotype was seen at least ten times. The chain joins TRBV27 to TRBJ2-1; TRBD2 matches at 7 bases. V was clipped by 5 bases and J by 3 bases; unmatched bases: 7. The CDR3 consists of 15 residues. Germline V CDR1 and CDR2: MNHEY, SMNVEV (reference sequence). Written as DNA, the CDR3 is TGTGCCAGCAGTCCCGACGGGACTAACTACAATGAGCAGTTCTTC. This codes for CASSPDGTNYNEQFF.

This clonotype was detected ten times or more. The rearrangement joins TRBV7-2 to TRBJ2-7; 10 positions agree with TRBD2. The CDR3 consists of 19 residues. Germline trimming cut 1 base from V and 2 bases from J; bases unmatched to any gene: 14. CDR1 SGHTA and CDR2 FQGNSA come from the germline V gene. The CDR3 region has the DNA TGTGCCAGCAGCTTAGTTTACGGGAAGGGAGCGGGAGGGGCCTACGAGCAGTACTTC. This codes for CASSLVYGKGAGGAYEQYF.

As to this clonotype: A read error is possible here, since a much larger clone lies one base away. V and J are TRBV7-3 and TRBJ2-3; 8 positions match TRBD1. CDR1 and CDR2 from the germline V gene are SGHTA and FQGTGA. CDR3 size: 14 residues. The CDR3, as DNA: TGTGCCGGCAGCCCCTTCAGGGGGCCGGATACGCAGTATTTT. Translated, it gives CAGSPFRGPDTQYF.

Many counts were recorded for this clonotype. The chain uses TRBV11-2 and TRBJ1-6, with unresolved D. Germline V lookup: CDR1 SGHAT, CDR2 FQNNGV. The CDR3 has 14 residues. Trimming pared 6 bases from V and 2 bases from J, leaving 8 bases between. CDR3 protein: CASRELPYNSPLHF. For the CDR3, the DNA is TGTGCCAGCAGGGAGCTCCCCTATAATTCACCCCTCCACTTT.

Note on this clonotype: Mismatch with germline at one junction end may stem from a read error. The J gene is TRBJ2-7, the V gene TRBV11-2, with D maybe TRBD1 (6 bases). CDR3 length: 17 residues. Germline values: CDR1 SGHAT, CDR2 FQNNGV. The CDR3 region has the DNA TGCGCCAGCAGCCAAGAGGGGGACCTTCCCCCTTTCTACGAGCAGTACTTC. Translation gives CASSQEGDLPPFYEQYF. The variable domain in full, completed from reference TRBV11-2 and TRBJ2-7, reads EAGVAQSPRYKIIEKRQSVAFWCNPISGHATLYWYQQILGQGPKLLIQFQNNGVVDDSQLPKDRFSAERLKGVDSTLKIQPAKLEDSAVYLCASSQEGDLPPFYEQYFGPGTRLTVT.

Only a few counts were recorded for this clonotype. A much larger clone lies one base from this, so it may be a read error. J is TRBJ1-1 and V is TRBV12-3 or TRBV12-4; no clear D. The CDR3 contains 13 residues. Trimming left V 7 bases short and J 5 bases short, with 14 bases between. The CDR3 spells CASTPRAPTEAFF. CDR3 DNA sequence: TGTGCCAGCACCCCCCGGGCACCGACTGAAGCTTTCTTT.

This clonotype was counted many times. The chain employs TRBV6-1 and TRBJ2-1; either TRBD1 or TRBD2 may supply D (5 bases each). The CDR3 sequence is 16 residues long. The V gene lost 5 bases and the J gene lost 4 bases, with 18 bases spanning the gap. Germline CDR1 is MNHNS and CDR2 is SASEGT. The CDR3 region has the DNA TGTGCCAGCAGTAGGGACGGCGGGTCGGCGTACAATGAGCAGTTCTTC. As protein: CASSRDGGSAYNEQFF.

This clonotype has a count of ten or more. The rearrangement uses TRBV30 and TRBJ2-1, with D tentatively TRBD2 (5 bases). This CDR3 is built from 17 residues. Per germline, CDR1 GTSNPN and CDR2 SVGIG (reference sequence). Trimming pared 3 bases from V and 2 bases from J, leaving 20 bases between. This CDR3 reads CAWSSLTLAATYNEQFF. In DNA, the CDR3 is TGTGCCTGGAGCTCCCTTACTCTAGCAGCAACCTACAATGAGCAGTTCTTC.

A few counts support this clonotype. The rearrangement joins TRBV5-1 to TRBJ2-1, with TRBD1 identical over 9 bases. The CDR3 has 14 residues. J lost 8 bases, V lost 4 bases, and 7 bases had no gene match. Germline lookup yields CDR1 SGHRS and CDR2 YFSETQ. The CDR3 DNA reads as TGCGCCAGCAGCCCGGACAGGGGAAGCGATGAGCAGTTCTTC. Translated: CASSPDRGSDEQFF.

This clonotype was seen a few times. V gene TRBV29-1 combines with J gene TRBJ2-7; D may be TRBD1 or TRBD2 (5 bases each). Germline V gene data show CDR1 as SQVTM and CDR2 as ANQGSEA. The CDR3 extends over 12 amino acids. Trimming removed 4 bases from V and 4 bases from J, with 11 bases in between. The CDR3 DNA is TGCAGCGTTGGGGACCCCGGGTACGAGCAGTACTTC. Its protein product is CSVGDPGYEQYF.

This chain joins TRBV5-1 and TRBJ2-7; D gene ambiguous. Germline V gene data show CDR1 as SGHRS and CDR2 as YFSETQ. This CDR3 region has 16 residues. V was pared by 0 bases and J by 2 bases, with 15 bases between. CDR3 sequence: CASSLVVRTDAYEQYF. In nucleotides, the CDR3 is TGCGCCAGCAGCTTGGTGGTTAGGACGGACGCCTACGAGCAGTACTTC.

This clonotype was seen a handful of times. V gene TRBV10-3 combines with J gene TRBJ2-3; D remains ambiguous. The CDR3 runs 14 residues. Germline loops: CDR1 ENHRY, CDR2 SYGVKD. Trimming stripped 2 bases from V and 5 bases from J, with 11 bases between. The DNA of the CDR3 is TGTGCCATCAGTGAGAATAGGATTGGAGATACGCAGTATTTT. Translation: CAISENRIGDTQYF.

There are many counts of this clonotype. The chain links TRBV7-8 to TRBJ2-4; 10 positions match TRBD2. Germline lookup yields CDR1 SGHVS and CDR2 FQNEAQ. With V trimmed by 0 bases and J by 0 bases, 5 bases remained unmatched. This CDR3 region has 18 residues. In DNA, the CDR3 is TGTGCCAGCAGCTTAGCCGGACTAGCGGAGCTAGCCAAAAACATTCAGTACTTC. Protein: CASSLAGLAELAKNIQYF.

This clonotype was observed many times. V is TRBV3-1 and J is TRBJ1-6; no firm D call. This CDR3 is built from 16 residues. Between the trimmed V and J ends, which lost 1 base and 4 bases, there was a span of 11 bases. The germline gives CDR1 LGHDT, CDR2 YNNKEL (reference sequence). CDR3 residues: CASSQGAQSYNSPLHF. In DNA, the CDR3 is TGTGCCAGCAGCCAAGGGGCCCAGAGTTATAATTCACCCCTCCACTTT.

For this clonotype: One junction end disagrees with the germline gene, perhaps due to a read error. The chain has TRBV11-2 and TRBJ1-4, with D hard to call. Germline values: CDR1 SGHAT, CDR2 FQNNGV. The length of the CDR3 is 16 residues. CDR3 DNA: TGTGCCAACAGCTTAGATTGGGAGCAGGCTTATGAAAAACTGTTTTTT. Its translation is CANSLDWEQAYEKLFF.

CDR3 residues: CASSLDGGKWTEAFF. The DNA of the CDR3 is TGTGCCAGCAGCTTGGATGGGGGGAAGTGGACTGAAGCTTTCTTT. The J gene is TRBJ1-1, the V gene TRBV5-4; a possible D gene is TRBD1 (5 bases). V shed 0 bases and J shed 5 bases, with 14 bases lying between them. The V gene's germline CDR1 is SGHNT and CDR2 YYREEE (reference sequence). CDR3 length: 15 residues. The variable domain in full, completed from reference TRBV5-4 and TRBJ1-1, reads ETGVTQSPTHLIKTRGQQVTLRCSSQSGHNTVSWYQQALGQGPQFIFQYYREEENGRGNFPPRFSGLQFPNYSSELNVNALELDDSALYLCASSLDGGKWTEAFFGQGTRLTVV.

This clonotype was recorded many times. DNA for the CDR3: TGTGCCAGCAGTTTAACCGGGGGAATACAAGAGACCCAGTACTTC. Translation gives CASSLTGGIQETQYF. The V call is TRBV28, the J call TRBJ2-5; weak D call: TRBD2 (6 bases). The CDR3 is 15 amino acids. Trimming stripped 2 bases from V and 2 bases from J, with 12 bases between. CDR1 is MDHEN and CDR2 is SYDVKM in the germline V gene.

V usage is TRBV6-5 and J usage is TRBJ2-1, with TRBD2 identical over 14 bases. CDR3 length: 16 amino acids. The J segment lost 9 bases and the V segment lost 4 bases, leaving 8 bases of the junction unmatched. CDR1 MNHEY and CDR2 SVGAGI come from the germline V gene. The CDR3: CASSSGTSGSLSEQFF. The DNA of the CDR3 is TGTGCCAGCAGTTCCGGGACTAGCGGGAGTTTGAGTGAGCAGTTCTTC.

V and J are TRBV19 and TRBJ1-2; tentatively, D is TRBD1 (5 bases). Germline V gene lookup returns CDR1 LNHDA and CDR2 SQIVND (reference sequence). This CDR3 contains 13 residues. The V gene lost 6 bases and the J gene lost 3 bases, with 11 bases spanning the gap. This CDR3 reads CASSSGFDYGYTF. CDR3 DNA sequence: TGTGCCAGTAGCTCAGGGTTCGACTATGGCTACACCTTC.

In its sample, this clonotype was seen a few times. This chain connects TRBV6-2 or TRBV6-3 to TRBJ1-6, with a possible D match to TRBD1 (6 bases). This CDR3 is 18 amino acids long. Germline V lookup: CDR1 MNHEY, CDR2 SVGEGT. Trimming pared 2 bases from V and 5 bases from J, leaving 19 bases between. CDR3 in amino acids: CASSYGFAGARNNSPLHF. CDR3 sequence (DNA): TGTGCCAGCAGTTACGGCTTTGCAGGGGCGAGGAATAATTCACCCCTCCACTTT.

The genes are TRBV11-3 and TRBJ2-7, with 14 bases matching TRBD2. V gave up 2 bases and J gave up 5 bases; unmatched junction bases: 8. Germline loops: CDR1 SGHNT, CDR2 YENEEA. The CDR3 sequence is 17 residues long. CDR3 amino acids: CASSLHGTSGRGNEQYF. CDR3 bases: TGTGCCAGCAGCTTACACGGGACTAGCGGGAGAGGAAACGAGCAGTACTTC.

This clonotype was seen at least ten times. At one boundary the junction diverges from the germline segment, which might be a read error. The rearrangement links TRBV5-1 to TRBJ1-1, with no clear D. The CDR3 totals 14 residues. Germline-derived CDR1 and CDR2 are SGHRS and YFSETQ. In DNA form, the CDR3 reads TGTGCCAGCAGCTTAGGCGGGTTGAACACTGAAGCTTTCTTT. Residues: CASSLGGLNTEAFF.

V gene TRBV6-2 or TRBV6-3 combines with J gene TRBJ1-6; tentative D call: TRBD1 (5 bases). The CDR3 is made up of 15 amino acids. Germline CDR1 reads MNHEY; CDR2 reads SVGEGT. The V end lost 5 bases, the J end lost 3 bases, and 11 bases lay between the germline ends. The CDR3 spells CASSVPGGYNSPLHF. The CDR3 nucleotides are TGTGCCAGCAGTGTCCCGGGGGGCTATAATTCACCCCTCCACTTT.